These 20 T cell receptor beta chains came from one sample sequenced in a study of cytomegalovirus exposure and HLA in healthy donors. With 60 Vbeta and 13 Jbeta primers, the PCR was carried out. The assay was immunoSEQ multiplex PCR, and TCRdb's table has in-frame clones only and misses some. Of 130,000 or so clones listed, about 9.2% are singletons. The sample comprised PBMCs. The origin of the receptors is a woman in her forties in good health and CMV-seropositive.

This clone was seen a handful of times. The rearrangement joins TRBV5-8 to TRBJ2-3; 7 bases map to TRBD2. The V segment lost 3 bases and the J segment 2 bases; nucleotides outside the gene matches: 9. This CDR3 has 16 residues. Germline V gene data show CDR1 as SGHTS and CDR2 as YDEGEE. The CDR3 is CASSWGGQGATDTQYF. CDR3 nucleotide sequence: TGTGCCAGCAGCTGGGGAGGGCAGGGCGCCACAGATACGCAGTATTTT.

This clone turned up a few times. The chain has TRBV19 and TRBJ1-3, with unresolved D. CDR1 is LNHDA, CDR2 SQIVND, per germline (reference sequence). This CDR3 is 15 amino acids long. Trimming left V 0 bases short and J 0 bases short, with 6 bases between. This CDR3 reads CASSIDPVSGNTIYF. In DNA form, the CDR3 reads TGTGCCAGTAGTATAGATCCCGTCTCTGGAAACACCATATATTTT.

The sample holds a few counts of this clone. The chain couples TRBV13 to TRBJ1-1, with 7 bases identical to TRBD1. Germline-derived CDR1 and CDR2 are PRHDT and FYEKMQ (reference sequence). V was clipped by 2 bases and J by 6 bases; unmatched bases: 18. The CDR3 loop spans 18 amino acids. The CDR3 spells CASSLFIGGLSVSAEAFF. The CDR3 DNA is TGTGCCAGCAGCTTATTTATAGGGGGCCTGTCGGTGAGCGCTGAAGCTTTCTTT.

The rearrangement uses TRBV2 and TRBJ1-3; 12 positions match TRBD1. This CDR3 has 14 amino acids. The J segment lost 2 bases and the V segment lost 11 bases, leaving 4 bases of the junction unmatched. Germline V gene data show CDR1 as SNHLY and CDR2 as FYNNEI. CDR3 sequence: CAGDRGQTGNTIYF. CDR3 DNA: TGTGCCGGGGACAGGGGGCAAACTGGAAACACCATATATTTT.

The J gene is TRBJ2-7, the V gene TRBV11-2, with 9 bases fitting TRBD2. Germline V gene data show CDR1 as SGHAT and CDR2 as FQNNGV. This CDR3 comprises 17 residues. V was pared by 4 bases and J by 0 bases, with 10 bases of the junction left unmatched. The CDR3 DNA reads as TGTGCCAGCAGCTCCGCGAGGACTAGCGACATCTCCTACGAGCAGTACTTC. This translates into CASSSARTSDISYEQYF.

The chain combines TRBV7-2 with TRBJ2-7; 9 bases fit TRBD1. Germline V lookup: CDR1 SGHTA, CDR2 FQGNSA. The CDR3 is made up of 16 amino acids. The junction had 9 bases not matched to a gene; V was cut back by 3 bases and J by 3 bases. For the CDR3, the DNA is TGTGCCAGCAGCTTCCCCCCCGGGACAGGGATCTACGAGCAGTACTTC. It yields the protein CASSFPPGTGIYEQYF.

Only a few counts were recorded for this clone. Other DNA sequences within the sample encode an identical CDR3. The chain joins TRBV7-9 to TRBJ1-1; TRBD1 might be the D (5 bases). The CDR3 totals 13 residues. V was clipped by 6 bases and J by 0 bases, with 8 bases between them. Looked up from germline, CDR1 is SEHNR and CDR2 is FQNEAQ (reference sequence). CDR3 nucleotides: TGTGCCAGCAGTCTGACAGTGAACACTGAAGCTTTCTTT. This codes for CASSLTVNTEAFF.

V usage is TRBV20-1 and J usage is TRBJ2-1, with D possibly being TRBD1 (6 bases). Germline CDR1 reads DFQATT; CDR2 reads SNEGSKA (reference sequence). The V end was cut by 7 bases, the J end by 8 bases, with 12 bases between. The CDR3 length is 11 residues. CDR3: CSGSGEDEQFF. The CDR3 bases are TGCAGTGGTTCAGGGGAAGATGAGCAGTTCTTC.

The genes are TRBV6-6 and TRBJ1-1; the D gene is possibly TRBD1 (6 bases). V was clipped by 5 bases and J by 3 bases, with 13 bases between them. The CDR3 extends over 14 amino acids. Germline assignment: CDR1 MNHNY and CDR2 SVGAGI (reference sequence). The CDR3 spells CASSHRYRDTEAFF. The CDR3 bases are TGTGCCAGCAGTCACCGGTACAGGGACACTGAAGCTTTCTTT.

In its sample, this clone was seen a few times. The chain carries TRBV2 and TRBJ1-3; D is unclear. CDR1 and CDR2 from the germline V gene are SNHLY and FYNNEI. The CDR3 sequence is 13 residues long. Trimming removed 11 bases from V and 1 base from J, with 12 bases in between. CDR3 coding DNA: TGTGCCTGCCTAGAGGAGTCTGGAAACACCATATATTTT. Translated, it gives CACLEESGNTIYF.

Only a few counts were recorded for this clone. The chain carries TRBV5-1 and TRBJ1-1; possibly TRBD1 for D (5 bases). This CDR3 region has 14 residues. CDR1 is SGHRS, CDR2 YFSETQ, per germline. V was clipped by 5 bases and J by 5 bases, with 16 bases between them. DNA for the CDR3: TGCGCCAGCAGGGCGTGGGGCCGAGAGACTGAAGCTTTCTTT. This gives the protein CASRAWGRETEAFF.

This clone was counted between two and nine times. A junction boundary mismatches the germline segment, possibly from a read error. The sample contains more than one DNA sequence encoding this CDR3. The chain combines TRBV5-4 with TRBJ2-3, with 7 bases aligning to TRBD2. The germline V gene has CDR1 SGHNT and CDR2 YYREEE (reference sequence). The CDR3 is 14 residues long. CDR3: CASSLAGSTDTQYF. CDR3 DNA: TGTGCCAGCAGCTTAGCGGGGAGCACAGATACACAGTATTTT. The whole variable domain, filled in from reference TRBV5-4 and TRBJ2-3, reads ETGVTQSPTHLIKTRGQQVTLRCSSQSGHNTVSWYQQALGQGPQFIFQYYREEENGRGNFPPRFSGLQFPNYSSELNVNALELDDSALYLCASSLAGSTDTQYFGPGTRLTVL.

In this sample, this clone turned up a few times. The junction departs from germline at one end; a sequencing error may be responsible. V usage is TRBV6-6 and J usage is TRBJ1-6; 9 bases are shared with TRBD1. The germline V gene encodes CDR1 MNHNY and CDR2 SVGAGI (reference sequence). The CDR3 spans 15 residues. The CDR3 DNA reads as TGTGCCAGCAGTCGGGACAGGGCGGGCAATTCACCCCCCCACTTT. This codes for CASSRDRAGNSPPHF.

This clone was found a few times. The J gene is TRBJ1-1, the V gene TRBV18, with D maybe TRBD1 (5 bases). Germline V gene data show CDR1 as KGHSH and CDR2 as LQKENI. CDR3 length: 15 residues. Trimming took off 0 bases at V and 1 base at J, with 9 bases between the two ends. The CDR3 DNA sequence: TGTGCCAGCTCACCACCGTCCAGGGCGAACACTGAAGCTTTCTTT. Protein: CASSPPSRANTEAFF. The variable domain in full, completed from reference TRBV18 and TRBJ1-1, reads NAGVMQNPRHLVRRRGQEARLRCSPMKGHSHVYWYRQLPEEGLKFMVYLQKENIIDESGMPKERFSAEFPKEGPSILRIQQVVRGDSAAYFCASSPPSRANTEAFFGQGTRLTVV.

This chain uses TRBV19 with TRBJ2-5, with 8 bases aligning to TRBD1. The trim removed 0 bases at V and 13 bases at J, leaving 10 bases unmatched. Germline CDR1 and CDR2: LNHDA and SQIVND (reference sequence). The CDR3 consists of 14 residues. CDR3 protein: CASSIDFSGTGRYF. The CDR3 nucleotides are TGTGCCAGTAGTATAGACTTCTCCGGGACAGGAAGGTACTTC. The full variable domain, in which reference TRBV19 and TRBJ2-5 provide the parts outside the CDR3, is DGGITQSPKYLFRKEGQNVTLSCEQNLNHDAMYWYRQDPGQGLRLIYYSQIVNDFQKGDIAEGYSVSREKKESFPLTVTSAQKNPTAFYLCASSIDFSGTGRYFGPGTRLLVL.

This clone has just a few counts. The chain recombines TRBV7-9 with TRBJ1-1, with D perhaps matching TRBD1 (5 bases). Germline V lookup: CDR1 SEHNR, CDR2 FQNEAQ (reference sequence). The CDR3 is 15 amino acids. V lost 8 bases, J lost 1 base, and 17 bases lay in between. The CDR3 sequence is CASLSSIQGNTEAFF. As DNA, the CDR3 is TGTGCCAGCCTGAGCAGCATCCAGGGGAACACTGAAGCTTTCTTT.

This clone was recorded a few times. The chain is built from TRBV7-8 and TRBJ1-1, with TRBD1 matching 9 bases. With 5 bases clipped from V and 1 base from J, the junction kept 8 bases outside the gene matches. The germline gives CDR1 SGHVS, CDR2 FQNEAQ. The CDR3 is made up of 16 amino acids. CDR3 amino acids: CASSPSAGQGNTEAFF. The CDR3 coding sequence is TGTGCCAGCAGCCCTTCCGCGGGACAGGGGAACACTGAAGCTTTCTTT.

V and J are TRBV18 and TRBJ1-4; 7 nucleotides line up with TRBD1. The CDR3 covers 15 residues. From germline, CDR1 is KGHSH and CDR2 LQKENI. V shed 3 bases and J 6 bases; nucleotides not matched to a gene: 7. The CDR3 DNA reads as TGTGCCAGCTCACCGGCCGGGACAGCGGATGAAAAACTGTTTTTT. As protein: CASSPAGTADEKLFF.

CDR3 amino acids: CASSIGSGNEKLFF. The CDR3 DNA follows: TGTGCCAGTAGTATCGGGTCAGGGAATGAAAAACTGTTTTTT. The rearrangement uses TRBV19 and TRBJ1-4; D perhaps matches TRBD1 (5 bases). The length of the CDR3 is 14 residues. Germline V gene data show CDR1 as LNHDA and CDR2 as SQIVND (reference sequence). V was shortened by 3 bases and J by 5 bases, with 10 bases between the two germline ends.

The CDR3 protein is CASSRSQGATEAFF. DNA of the CDR3: TGTGCCAGCAGCCGCTCACAGGGGGCCACTGAAGCTTTCTTT. V is TRBV27 and J is TRBJ1-1; 9 bases agree with TRBD1. This CDR3 spans 14 amino acids. Germline V CDR1 and CDR2: MNHEY, SMNVEV (reference sequence). The J segment lost 4 bases and the V segment lost 6 bases, leaving 6 bases of the junction unmatched.